This T cell receptor beta chain was profiled in a study of cytomegalovirus exposure and HLA in healthy donors. About this clone: What it recognizes is unknown.

Primers for the PCR totalled 60 Vbeta and 13 Jbeta. The table came from immunoSEQ multiplex PCR; TCRdb's copy has only in-frame clones and leaves some out. Among about 180,000 clones, around 80% were seen once, and the ten largest hold around 1.4%. V lost 0 bases, J lost 8 bases, and 13 bases lay in between. Germline CDR1 is MGHRA and CDR2 is YSYEKL. The CDR3 length is 14 residues. Study results and limitations: The likely explanation for a cluster of highly shared sequence variants was sequencing artifact. Association of a missense DCLRE1C variant with TCR beta V- and J-gene trimming was reported in a later analysis. Some segments of the V type, notably TRBV6-2 and TRBV6-3, were excluded as indistinguishable. The authors later found TCR association rates varying by HLA locus, with DRB1 most and HLA-C fewest.

The chain couples TRBV4-1 to TRBJ1-2, with unresolved D. The sequenced sample was PBMCs. The source of this sequence is a girl aged 10-17 years in good health and CMV-seropositive. The DNA for the CDR3 is TGCGCCAGCAGCCAAGAAGGATTCGGGTTCGGCTACACCTTC. Its translation: CASSQEGFGFGYTF.